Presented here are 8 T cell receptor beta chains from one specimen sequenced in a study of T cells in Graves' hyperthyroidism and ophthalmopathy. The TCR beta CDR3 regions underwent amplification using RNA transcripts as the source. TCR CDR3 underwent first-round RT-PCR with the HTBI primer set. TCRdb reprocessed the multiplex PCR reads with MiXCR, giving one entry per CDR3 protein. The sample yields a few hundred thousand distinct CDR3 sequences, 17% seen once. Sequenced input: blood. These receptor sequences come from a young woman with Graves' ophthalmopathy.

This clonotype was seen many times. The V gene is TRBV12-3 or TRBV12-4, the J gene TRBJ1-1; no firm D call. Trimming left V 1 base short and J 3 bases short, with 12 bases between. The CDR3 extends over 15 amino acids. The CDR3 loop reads CASSLGRVRDTEAFF. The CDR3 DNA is TGTGCCAGCAGTTTAGGGCGGGTTCGGGACACTGAAGCTTTCTTT.

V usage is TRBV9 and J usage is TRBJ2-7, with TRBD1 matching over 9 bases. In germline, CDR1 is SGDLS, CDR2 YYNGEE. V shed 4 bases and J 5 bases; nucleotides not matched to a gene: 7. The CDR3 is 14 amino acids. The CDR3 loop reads CASSPGDRDNEQYF. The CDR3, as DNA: TGTGCCAGCAGCCCTGGGGACAGGGACAACGAGCAGTACTTC.

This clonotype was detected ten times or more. This chain's CDR3 is CASSQAQGWNYGYTF. CDR3 DNA sequence: TGTGCCAGCAGCCAAGCTCAGGGTTGGAACTATGGCTACACCTTC. V is TRBV3-1 and J is TRBJ1-2; D possibly corresponds to TRBD1 (5 bases). Trimming stripped 1 base from V and 2 bases from J, with 11 bases between. The CDR3 contains 15 residues. Germline values: CDR1 LGHDT, CDR2 YNNKEL (reference sequence).

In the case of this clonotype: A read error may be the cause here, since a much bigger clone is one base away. CDR3 in amino acids: CANSTRVGVAYEQYF. CDR3 coding DNA: TGTGCCAACAGCACCCGTGTGGGGGTGGCCTACGAGCAGTACTTC. V and J are TRBV7-9 and TRBJ2-7; tentatively, D is TRBD1 or TRBD2 (5 bases each). Germline V gene sequence: CDR1 SEHNR, CDR2 FQNEAQ (reference sequence). This CDR3 is built from 15 residues.

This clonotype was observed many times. For the CDR3, the DNA is TGTGCCAGCACCCCACTAGCGGGAGGGGTCAATGAGCAGTTCTTC. As protein: CASTPLAGGVNEQFF. The chain links TRBV27 to TRBJ2-1, with TRBD2 identical over 13 bases. The CDR3 has 15 residues. The V gene's germline CDR1 is MNHEY and CDR2 SMNVEV (reference sequence). V shed 7 bases and J 6 bases; nucleotides not matched to a gene: 6.

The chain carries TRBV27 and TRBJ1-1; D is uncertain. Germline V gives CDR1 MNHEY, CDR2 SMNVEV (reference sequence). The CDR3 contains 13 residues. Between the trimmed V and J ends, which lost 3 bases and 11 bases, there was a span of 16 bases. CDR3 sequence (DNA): TGTGCCAGCAGTTTGGGGAGTTCACTGATCGCTTTCTTT. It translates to CASSLGSSLIAFF.

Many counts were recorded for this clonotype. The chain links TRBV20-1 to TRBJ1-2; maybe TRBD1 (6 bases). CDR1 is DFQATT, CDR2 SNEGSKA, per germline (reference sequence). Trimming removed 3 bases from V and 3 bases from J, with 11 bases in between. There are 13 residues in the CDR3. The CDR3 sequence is CSASNRVDYGYTF. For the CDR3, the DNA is TGCAGTGCTAGTAACAGGGTGGACTATGGCTACACCTTC.

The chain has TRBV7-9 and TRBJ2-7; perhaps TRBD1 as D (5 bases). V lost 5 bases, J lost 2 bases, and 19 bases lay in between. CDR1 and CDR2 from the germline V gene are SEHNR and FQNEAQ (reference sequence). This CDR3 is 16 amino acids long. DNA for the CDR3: TGTGCCAGCAGCCCCATTAAAGGGGTCACAGCCTACGAGCAGTACTTC. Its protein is CASSPIKGVTAYEQYF.